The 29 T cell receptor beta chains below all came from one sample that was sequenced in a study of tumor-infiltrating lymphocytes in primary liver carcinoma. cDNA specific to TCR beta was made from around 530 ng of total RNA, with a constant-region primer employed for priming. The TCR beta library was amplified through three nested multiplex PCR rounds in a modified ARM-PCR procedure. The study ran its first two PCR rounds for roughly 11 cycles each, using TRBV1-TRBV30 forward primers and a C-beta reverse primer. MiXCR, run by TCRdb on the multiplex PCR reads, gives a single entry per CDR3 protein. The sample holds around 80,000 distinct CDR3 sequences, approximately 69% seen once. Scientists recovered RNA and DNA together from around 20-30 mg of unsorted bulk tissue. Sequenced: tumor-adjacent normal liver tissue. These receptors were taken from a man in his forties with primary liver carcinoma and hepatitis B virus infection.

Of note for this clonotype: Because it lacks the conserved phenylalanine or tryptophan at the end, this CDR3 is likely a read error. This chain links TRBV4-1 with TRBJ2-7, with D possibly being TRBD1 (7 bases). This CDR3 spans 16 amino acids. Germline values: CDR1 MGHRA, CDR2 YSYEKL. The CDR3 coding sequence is TGCGCCGGCAGCCTGGAGGGGGCTAGCAGCTCCTACGAGCAGTACCTC. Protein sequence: CAGSLEGASSSYEQYL.

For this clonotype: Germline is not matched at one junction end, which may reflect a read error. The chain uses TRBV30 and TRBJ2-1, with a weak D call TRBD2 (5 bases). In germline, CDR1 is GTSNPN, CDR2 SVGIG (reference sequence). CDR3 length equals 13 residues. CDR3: CVWTPASYNEQFF. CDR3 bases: TGTGTCTGGACTCCAGCGAGTTACAATGAGCAGTTCTTC.

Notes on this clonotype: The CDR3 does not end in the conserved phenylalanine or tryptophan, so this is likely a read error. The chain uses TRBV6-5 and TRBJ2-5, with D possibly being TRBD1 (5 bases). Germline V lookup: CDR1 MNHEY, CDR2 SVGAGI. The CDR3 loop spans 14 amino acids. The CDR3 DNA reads TGTCCCAGCAGTTACGGGTGGGGCCGGGAGACCCAGTACTTA. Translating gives CPSSYGWGRETQYL.

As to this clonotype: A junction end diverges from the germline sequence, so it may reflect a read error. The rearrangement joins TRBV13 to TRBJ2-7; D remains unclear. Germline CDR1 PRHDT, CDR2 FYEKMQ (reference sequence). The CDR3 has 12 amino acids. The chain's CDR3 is CASSGPSVEQSF. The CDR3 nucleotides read TGTGCCAGCAGCGGGCCGTCCGTGGAGCAGTCCTTC.

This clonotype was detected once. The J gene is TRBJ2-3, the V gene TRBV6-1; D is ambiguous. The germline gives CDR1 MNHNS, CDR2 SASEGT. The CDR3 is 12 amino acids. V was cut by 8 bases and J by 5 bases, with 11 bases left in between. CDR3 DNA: TGTGCCAGCTCGATCGGGTTAGATACGCAGTATTTT. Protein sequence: CASSIGLDTQYF.

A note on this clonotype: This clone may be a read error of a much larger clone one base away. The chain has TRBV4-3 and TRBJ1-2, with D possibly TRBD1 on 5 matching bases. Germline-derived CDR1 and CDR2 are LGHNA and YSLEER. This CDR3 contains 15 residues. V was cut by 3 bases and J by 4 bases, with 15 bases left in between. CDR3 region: CASSQNPGGSYGYTF. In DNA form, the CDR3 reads TGCGCCAGCAGCCAGAATCCCGGGGGATCCTATGGCTACACCTTC.

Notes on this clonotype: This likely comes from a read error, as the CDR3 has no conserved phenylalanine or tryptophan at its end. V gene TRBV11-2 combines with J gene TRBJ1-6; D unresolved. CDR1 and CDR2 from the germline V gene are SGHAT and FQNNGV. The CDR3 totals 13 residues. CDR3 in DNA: TGTACAAGCAGCTTAAGTAGGGATTCACCCCTCCACATT. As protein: CTSSLSRDSPLHI.

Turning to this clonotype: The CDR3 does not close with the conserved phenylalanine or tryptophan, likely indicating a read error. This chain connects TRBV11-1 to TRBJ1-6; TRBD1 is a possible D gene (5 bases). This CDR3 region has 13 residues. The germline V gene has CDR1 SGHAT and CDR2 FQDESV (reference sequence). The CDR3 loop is CASSRTLVSLLHY. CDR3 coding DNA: TGTGCCAGCAGCCGGACACTGGTTTCACTCCTCCACTAT.

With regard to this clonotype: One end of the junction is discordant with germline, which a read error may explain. CDR3: CASRPQVNYEEYF. CDR3 in DNA: TGTGCCAGCCGCCCTCAGGTTAACTACGAGGAGTACTTC. The chain combines TRBV11-2 with TRBJ2-7; D is unclear. The CDR3 runs 13 residues. Germline V lookup: CDR1 SGHAT, CDR2 FQNNGV.

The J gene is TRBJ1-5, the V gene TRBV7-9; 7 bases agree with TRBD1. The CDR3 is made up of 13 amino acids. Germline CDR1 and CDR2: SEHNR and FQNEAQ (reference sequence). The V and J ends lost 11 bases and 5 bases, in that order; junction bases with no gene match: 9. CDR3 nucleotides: TGTGCCGACGAGGGGGCACGAGATCAGCCCCAGCATTTT. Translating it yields CADEGARDQPQHF.

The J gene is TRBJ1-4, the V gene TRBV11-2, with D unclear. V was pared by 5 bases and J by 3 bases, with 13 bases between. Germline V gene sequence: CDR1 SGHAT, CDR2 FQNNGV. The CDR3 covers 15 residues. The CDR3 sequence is CASSPPGRPNEKLFF. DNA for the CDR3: TGTGCCAGCAGCCCACCGGGGAGGCCTAATGAAAAACTGTTTTTT.

The CDR3 region has the DNA TGTGCCAGCCCGCTTGGAGGCTCAGCGGTCTCATACAATGAGCAGTTCTTC. Encoded protein: CASPLGGSAVSYNEQFF. This rearrangement joins TRBV7-8 to TRBJ2-1, with D perhaps matching TRBD2 (5 bases). The CDR3 has 17 residues. The germline CDR1 and CDR2 sequences are SGHVS and FQNEAQ. V gave up 8 bases and J gave up 4 bases, with 24 bases separating them.

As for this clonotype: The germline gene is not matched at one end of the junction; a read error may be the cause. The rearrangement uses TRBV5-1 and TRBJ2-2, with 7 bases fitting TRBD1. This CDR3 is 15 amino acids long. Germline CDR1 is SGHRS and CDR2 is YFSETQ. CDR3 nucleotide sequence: TGCTCCAGCAGAGACAGGGTCCCGAACACCGGGGAGCTGTTTTTT. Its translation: CSSRDRVPNTGELFF.

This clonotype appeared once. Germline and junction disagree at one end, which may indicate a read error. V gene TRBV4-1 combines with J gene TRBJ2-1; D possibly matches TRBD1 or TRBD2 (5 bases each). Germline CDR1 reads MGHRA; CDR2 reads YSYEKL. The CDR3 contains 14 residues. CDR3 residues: CANSQVEGWNEQFF. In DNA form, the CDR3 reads TGCGCCAACAGCCAAGTTGAGGGGTGGAATGAGCAGTTCTTC.

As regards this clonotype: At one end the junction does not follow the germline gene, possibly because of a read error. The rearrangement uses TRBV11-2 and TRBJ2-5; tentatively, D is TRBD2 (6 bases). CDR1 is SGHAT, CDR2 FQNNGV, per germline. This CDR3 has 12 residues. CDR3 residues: CASSPSGETHYF. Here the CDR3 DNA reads TGCGCCAGCAGCCCCTCGGGGGAGACCCATTACTTC.

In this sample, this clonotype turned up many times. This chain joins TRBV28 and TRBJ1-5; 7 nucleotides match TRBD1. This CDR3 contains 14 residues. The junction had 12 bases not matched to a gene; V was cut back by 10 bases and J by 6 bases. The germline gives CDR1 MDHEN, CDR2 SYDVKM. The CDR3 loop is CAITPRGVSQPQHF. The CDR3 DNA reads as TGTGCCATCACCCCCAGGGGGGTAAGTCAGCCCCAGCATTTT.

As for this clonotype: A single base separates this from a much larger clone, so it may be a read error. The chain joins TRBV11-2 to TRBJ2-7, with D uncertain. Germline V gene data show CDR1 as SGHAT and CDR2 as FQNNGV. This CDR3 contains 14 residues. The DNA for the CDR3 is TGTACCAGCAGCTTAGTACTCCTCTCCTACGAGCAGTACTTC. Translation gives CTSSLVLLSYEQYF.

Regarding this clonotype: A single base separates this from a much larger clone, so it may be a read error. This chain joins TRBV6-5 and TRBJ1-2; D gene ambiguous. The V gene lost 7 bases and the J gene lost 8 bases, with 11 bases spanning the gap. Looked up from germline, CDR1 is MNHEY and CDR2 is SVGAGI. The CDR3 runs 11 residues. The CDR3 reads CASTVGRGYTF. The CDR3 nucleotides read TGTGCCAGCACCGTTGGGAGAGGCTACACCTTC.

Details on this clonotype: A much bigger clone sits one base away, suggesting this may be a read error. CDR3 in DNA: TGTGCATTGGGGGAGGGTCAGCCCCAGCATTTT. The encoded protein is CALGEGQPQHF. The V and J genes are TRBV30 and TRBJ1-5; tentatively, D is TRBD1 (5 bases). This CDR3 has 11 residues. Per germline, CDR1 GTSNPN and CDR2 SVGIG (reference sequence).

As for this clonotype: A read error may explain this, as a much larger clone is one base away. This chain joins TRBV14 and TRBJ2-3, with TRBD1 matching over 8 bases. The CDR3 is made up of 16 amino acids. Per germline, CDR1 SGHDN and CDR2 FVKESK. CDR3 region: CASSQRQGRGTETQYF. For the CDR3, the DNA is TGTGCCAGCAGCCAACGACAGGGGAGAGGGACAGAAACGCAGTATTTT.

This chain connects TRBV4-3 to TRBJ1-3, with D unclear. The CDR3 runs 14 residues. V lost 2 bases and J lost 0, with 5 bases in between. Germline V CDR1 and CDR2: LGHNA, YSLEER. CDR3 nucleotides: TGCGCCAGCAGCCAACTAGCCTCTGGAAACACCATATATTTT. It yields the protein CASSQLASGNTIYF.

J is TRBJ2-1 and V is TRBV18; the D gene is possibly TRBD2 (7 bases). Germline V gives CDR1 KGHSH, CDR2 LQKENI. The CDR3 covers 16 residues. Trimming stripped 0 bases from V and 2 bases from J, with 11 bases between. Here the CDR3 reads CASSPPGGDTYNEQFF. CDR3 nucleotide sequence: TGTGCCAGCTCACCACCAGGGGGGGATACCTACAATGAGCAGTTCTTC. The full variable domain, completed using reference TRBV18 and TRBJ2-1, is NAGVMQNPRHLVRRRGQEARLRCSPMKGHSHVYWYRQLPEEGLKFMVYLQKENIIDESGMPKERFSAEFPKEGPSILRIQQVVRGDSAAYFCASSPPGGDTYNEQFFGPGTRLTVL.

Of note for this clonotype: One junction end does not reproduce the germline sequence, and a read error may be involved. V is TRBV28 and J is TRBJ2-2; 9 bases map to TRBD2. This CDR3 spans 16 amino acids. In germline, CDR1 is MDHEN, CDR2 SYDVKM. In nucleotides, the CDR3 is TGTGCCAGCAGTCCCCCCCGCGGGAGGGCCAGCGGGCAGCTGCTTTTT. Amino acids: CASSPPRGRASGQLLF.

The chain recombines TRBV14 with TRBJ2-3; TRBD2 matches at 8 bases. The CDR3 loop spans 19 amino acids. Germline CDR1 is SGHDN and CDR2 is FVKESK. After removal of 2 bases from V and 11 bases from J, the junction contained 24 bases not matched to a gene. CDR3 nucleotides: TGTGCCAGCAGCCAAAAATACGGGAGCGGGAGCCTTTCCACAGGTATGCAGTATTTT. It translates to CASSQKYGSGSLSTGMQYF.

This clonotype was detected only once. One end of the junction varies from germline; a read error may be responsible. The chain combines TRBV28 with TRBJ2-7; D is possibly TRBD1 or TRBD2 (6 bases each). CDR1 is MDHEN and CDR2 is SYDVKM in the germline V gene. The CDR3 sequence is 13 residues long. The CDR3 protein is CASRKGGSYDQYF. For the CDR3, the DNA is TGTGCCAGCCGGAAAGGGGGGAGTTACGACCAGTACTTC.

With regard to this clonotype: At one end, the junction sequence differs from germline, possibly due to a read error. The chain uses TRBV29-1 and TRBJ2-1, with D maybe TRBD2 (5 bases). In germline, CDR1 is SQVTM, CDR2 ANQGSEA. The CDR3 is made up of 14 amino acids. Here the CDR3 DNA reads TGTAGCGTTACACCAGGCCGAATCCTTAGTGAGCGGTTCTTC. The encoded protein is CSVTPGRILSERFF.

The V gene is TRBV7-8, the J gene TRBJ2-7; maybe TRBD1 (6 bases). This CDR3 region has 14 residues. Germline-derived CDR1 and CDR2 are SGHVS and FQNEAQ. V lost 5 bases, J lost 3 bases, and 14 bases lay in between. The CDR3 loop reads CASSPRDIRYEQYF. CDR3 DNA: TGTGCCAGCAGCCCGAGGGACATCCGCTACGAGCAGTACTTC.

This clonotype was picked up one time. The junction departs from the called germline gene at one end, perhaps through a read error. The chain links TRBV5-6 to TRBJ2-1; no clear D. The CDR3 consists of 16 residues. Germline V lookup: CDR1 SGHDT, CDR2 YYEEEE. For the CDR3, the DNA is TGTGTCAGCAGCTTGTTTGGGCCGGAGTCCTACAATGAGCAGTTCTTC. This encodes CVSSLFGPESYNEQFF.

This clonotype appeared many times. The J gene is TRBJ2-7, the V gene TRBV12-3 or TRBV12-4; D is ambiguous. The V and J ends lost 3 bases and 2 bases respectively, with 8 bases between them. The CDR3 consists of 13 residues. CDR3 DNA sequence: TGTGCCAGCAGTTTTGACTTTACCTACGAGCAGTACTTC. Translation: CASSFDFTYEQYF.